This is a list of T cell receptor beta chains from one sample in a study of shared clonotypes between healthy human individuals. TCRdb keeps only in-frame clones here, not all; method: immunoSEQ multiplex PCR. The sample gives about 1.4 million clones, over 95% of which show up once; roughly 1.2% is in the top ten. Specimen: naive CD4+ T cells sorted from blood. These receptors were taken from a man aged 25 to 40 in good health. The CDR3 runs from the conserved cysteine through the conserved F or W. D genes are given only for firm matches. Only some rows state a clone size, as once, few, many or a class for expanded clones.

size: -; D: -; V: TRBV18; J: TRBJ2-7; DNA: TGTGCCAGCTCACCTCTTGACAGTAACTCCTACGAGCAGTACTTC; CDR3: CASSPLDSNSYEQYF
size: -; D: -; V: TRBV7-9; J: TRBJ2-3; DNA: TGTGCCAGCAGCTTAGAACCCAAGTATTTT; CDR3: CASSLEPKYF
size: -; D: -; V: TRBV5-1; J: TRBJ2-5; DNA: TGCGCCAGCAGCTTGTACGATGGCTCCCAAGAGACCCAGTACTTC; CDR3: CASSLYDGSQETQYF
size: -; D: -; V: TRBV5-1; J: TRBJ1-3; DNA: TGCGCCAGCAGACAGGGCCTCTCTGGAAACACCATATATTTT; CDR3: CASRQGLSGNTIYF
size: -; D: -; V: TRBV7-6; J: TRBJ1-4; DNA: TGTGCCACTTCGACAGGTATAGGGGAAAAACTGTTTTTT; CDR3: CATSTGIGEKLFF
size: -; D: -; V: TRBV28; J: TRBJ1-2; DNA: TGTGCCAGCACTCCGGACAGTTTTAATGGCTACACCTTC; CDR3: CASTPDSFNGYTF
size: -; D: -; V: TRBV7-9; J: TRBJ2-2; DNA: TGTGCCAGCAGCCGAAAGGGGACCGGGGAGCTGTTTTTT; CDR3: CASSRKGTGELFF
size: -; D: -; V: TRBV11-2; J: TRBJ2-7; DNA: TGTGCCAGCAGCCAGGGCTCCGGATCCTACGAGCAGTACTTC; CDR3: CASSQGSGSYEQYF
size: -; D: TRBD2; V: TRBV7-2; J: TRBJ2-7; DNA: TGTGCCAGCAGCCAGGGACTAGCTCCCGAGCAGTACTTC; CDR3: CASSQGLAPEQYF
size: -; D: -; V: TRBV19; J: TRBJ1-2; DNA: TGTGCCAGTAGTACCAACAGGGTCGGCTACACCTTC; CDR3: CASSTNRVGYTF
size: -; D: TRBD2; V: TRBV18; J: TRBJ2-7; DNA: TGTGCCAGCTCACCCCTTCCTAGCGGCTCCTACGAGCAGTACTTC; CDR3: CASSPLPSGSYEQYF
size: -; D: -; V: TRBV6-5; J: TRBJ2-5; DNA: TGTGCCAGCAGTTACTCGCGTTTCGGGACACCAGAGACCCAGTACTTC; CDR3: CASSYSRFGTPETQYF
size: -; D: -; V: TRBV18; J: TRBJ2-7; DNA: TGTGCCAGCTCACCGTTGGGGGCTGGGGCGAGACCCCCCTACGAGCAGTACTTC; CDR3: CASSPLGAGARPPYEQYF
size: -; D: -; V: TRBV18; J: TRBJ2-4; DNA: TGTGCCAGCTCACCAAGGGGGGGGCTGGAAAACATTCAGTACTTC; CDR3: CASSPRGGLENIQYF
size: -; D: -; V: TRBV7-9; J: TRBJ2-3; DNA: TGTGCCAGCAGCTTCTTAGCGGATACGCAGTATTTT; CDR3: CASSFLADTQYF
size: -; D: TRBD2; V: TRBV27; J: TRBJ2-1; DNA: TGTGCCAGCAGTTCAAGCAGCGGGACTGAGCAGTTCTTC; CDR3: CASSSSSGTEQFF
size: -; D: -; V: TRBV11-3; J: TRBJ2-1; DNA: TGTGCCAGCAGCCCGTTAGCGGACTCCTACAATGAGCAGTTCTTC; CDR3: CASSPLADSYNEQFF
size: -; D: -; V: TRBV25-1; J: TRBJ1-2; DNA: TGTGCCAGCAGTGATGGGGGTTTTCCCTATGGCTACACCTTC; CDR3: CASSDGGFPYGYTF
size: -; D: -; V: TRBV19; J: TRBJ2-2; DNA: TGTGCCAGTAGTATACAAAGTCAGGTCGGGGAGCTGTTTTTT; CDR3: CASSIQSQVGELFF
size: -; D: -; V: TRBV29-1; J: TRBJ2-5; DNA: TGCAGCGTTGAACAGCAAGAGACCCAGTACTTC; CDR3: CSVEQQETQYF
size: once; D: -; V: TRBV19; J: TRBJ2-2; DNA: TGTGCCAGTAGTAGCCTGGGGAGACAGGCCGGCGGGGAGCTGTTTTTT; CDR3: CASSSLGRQAGGELFF
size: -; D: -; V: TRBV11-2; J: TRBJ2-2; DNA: TGTGCCAGCAGCTTATACTCGAGGAACACCGGGGAGCTGTTTTTT; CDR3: CASSLYSRNTGELFF
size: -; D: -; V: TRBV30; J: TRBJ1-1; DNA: TGTGCCTGGAACTTGGGAATCAGAAACACTGAAGCTTTCTTT; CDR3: CAWNLGIRNTEAFF
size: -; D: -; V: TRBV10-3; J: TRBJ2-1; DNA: TGTGCCATCAGTGACGGGGGAGAGGATGAGCAGTTCTTC; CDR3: CAISDGGEDEQFF
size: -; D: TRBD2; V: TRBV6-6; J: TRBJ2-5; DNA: TGTGCCAGCAGTTCCTTGACTAGCGGGAGGGGAGAGACCCAGTACTTC; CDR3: CASSSLTSGRGETQYF
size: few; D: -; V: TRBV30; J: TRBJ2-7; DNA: TGTGCCTGGAGTGTGGTCAGCATACCCTCCTACGAGCAGTACTTC; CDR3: CAWSVVSIPSYEQYF
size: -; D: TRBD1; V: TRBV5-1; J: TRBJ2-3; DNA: TGCGCCAGCAGCCAACAGGGGGGCACAGATACGCAGTATTTT; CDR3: CASSQQGGTDTQYF
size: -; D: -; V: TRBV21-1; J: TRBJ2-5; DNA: TGTGCCGGGGGGCCGAGTCAAGAGACCCAGTACTTC; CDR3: CAGGPSQETQYF
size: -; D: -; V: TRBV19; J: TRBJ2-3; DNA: TGTGCCAGTAGTATGCAGACAGATACGCAGTATTTT; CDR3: CASSMQTDTQYF
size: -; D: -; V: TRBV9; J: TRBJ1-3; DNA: TGTGCCAGCAGCGAAGGTGGAAACACCATATATTTT; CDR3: CASSEGGNTIYF
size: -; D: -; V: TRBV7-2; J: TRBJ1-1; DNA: TGTGCCAGCAGCCCAAAGGCGCTGCAGGGTAGCACTGAAGCTTTCTTT; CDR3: CASSPKALQGSTEAFF
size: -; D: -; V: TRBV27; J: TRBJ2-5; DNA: TGTGCCAGCAGTCCACCCAGGGGCCGGGGGACTCAAGAGACCCAGTACTTC; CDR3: CASSPPRGRGTQETQYF
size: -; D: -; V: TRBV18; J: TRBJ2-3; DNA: TGTGCCAGCTCACTGCAACAGAGCACAGATACGCAGTATTTT; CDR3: CASSLQQSTDTQYF
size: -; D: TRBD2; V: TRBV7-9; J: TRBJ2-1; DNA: TGTGCCAGCAGACCGTTACTAGCGGGAATTAACAATGAGCAGTTCTTC; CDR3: CASRPLLAGINNEQFF
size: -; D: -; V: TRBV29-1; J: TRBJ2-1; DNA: TGCAGCGTTGTTAGCGGAGCAAGCTCCTACAATGAGCAGTTCTTC; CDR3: CSVVSGASSYNEQFF
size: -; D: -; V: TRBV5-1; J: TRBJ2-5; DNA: TGCGCCAGCAGCTTGGCCCGCTTGGCGGGTGAACCTAAAGAGACCCAGTACTTC; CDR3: CASSLARLAGEPKETQYF
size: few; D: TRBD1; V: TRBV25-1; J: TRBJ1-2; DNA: TGTGCCAGCAGTGGAGACAGGGCGCGAGGCTATGGCTACACCTTC; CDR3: CASSGDRARGYGYTF
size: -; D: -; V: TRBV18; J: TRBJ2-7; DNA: TGTGCCAGCTCGGGAGGGGGGTACGAGCAGTACTTC; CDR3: CASSGGGYEQYF
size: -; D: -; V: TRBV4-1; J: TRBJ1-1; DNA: TGCGCCAGCAGCCATAATTCGGCAAAAAACACTGAAGCTTTCTTT; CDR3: CASSHNSAKNTEAFF
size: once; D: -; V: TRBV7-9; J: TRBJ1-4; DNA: TGTGCCAGCAGCCTCCCACAAAGGGTAGGGGGTGAAAAACTGTTTTTT; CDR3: CASSLPQRVGGEKLFF
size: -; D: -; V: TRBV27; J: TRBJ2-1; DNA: TGTGCCAGCAGTTCCCGGGACTCGCTCGCTTACAATGAGCAGTTCTTC; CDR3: CASSSRDSLAYNEQFF
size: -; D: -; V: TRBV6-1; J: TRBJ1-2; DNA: TGTGCCAGCAGTGAAACGGTCCTCTATGGCTACACCTTC; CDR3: CASSETVLYGYTF
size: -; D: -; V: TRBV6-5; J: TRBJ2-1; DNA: TGTGCCAGCAGCCCATTTGGGACTGGAGGCAATGAGCAGTTCTTC; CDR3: CASSPFGTGGNEQFF
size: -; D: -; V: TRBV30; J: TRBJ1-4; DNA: TGTGCCTGGAGAGGGTCAAAACTGTTTTTT; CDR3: CAWRGSKLFF
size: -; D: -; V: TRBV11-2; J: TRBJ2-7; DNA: TGTGCCAGCAGCGCGTCCGTGTCCGATTCCTACGAGCAGTACTTC; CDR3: CASSASVSDSYEQYF
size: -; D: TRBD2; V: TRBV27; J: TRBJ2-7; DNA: TGTGCCAGCAGTTTACATTCAATCTTACGCCAGGTTAGCGGGGGCGAGCAGTACTTC; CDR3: CASSLHSILRQVSGGEQYF
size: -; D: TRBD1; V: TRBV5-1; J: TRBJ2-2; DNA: TGCGCCAGCAGCGGAGGGATTGTGGGACAGGGTACCGGGGAGCTGTTTTTT; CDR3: CASSGGIVGQGTGELFF
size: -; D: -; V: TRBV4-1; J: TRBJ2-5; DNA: TGCGCCAGCAGCCAAGACAGTAGCACCTCTGAGACCCAGTACTTC; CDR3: CASSQDSSTSETQYF
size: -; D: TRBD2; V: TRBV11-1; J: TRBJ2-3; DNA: TGTGCCAGCAGCCTCCCGGCTAGCGGGCCTAGCACAGATACGCAGTATTTT; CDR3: CASSLPASGPSTDTQYF
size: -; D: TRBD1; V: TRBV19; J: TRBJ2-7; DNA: TGTGCCAGTAGCCGGACAGGTGGGCTGGGGTCCTACGAGCAGTACTTC; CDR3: CASSRTGGLGSYEQYF
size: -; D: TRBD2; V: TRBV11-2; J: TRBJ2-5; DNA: TGTGCCAGCAGCCGGGGGAGGGCCCCCCAAGAGACCCAGTACTTC; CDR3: CASSRGRAPQETQYF
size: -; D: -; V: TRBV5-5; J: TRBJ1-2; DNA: TGTGCCAGCGCGCAGGGGCGGGAGGGCTACACCTTC; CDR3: CASAQGREGYTF
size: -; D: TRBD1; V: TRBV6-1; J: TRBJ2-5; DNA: TGTGCCAGCAGTGAAGCGGGCAGGGGGTCACCCCAGGAGACCCAGTACTTC; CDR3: CASSEAGRGSPQETQYF
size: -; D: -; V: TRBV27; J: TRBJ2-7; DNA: TGTGCCAGCATTGGTCGACTAGGAGACGTAGCCGAGCAGTACTTC; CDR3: CASIGRLGDVAEQYF
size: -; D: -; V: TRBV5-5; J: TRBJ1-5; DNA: TGTGCCAGCAGCTTGGATTACCGGGAGCCACTCCAGCATTTT; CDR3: CASSLDYREPLQHF
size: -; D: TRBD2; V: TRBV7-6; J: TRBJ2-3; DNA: TGTGCCAGCAGCTTAGGGTTAGCGGGAGTTTCGTATTTT; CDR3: CASSLGLAGVSYF
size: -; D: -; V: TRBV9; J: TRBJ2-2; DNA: TGTGCCAGCAGCGTAGCTGGGAGATTGAACACCGGGGAGCTGTTTTTT; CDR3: CASSVAGRLNTGELFF